The clone carrying this T cell receptor beta chain was seen more than once but under ten times. The entry originates in a study of blood T cell repertoires in COVID-19. The repertoire was sequenced with immunoSEQ multiplex PCR; TCRdb's copy has only in-frame clones and lacks some. The sample carries about 94,000 clones, 80% recorded once. With 1 base removed from V and 0 bases from J, the gap between germline ends came to 15 bases. The length of the CDR3 is 18 residues. CDR1 is SNHLY, CDR2 FYNNEI, per germline. The sequence came from a human donor in a cohort sampled during active COVID-19. The sequencing sample was made of peripheral blood. V usage is TRBV2 and J usage is TRBJ1-4; the D gene is possibly TRBD1 (6 bases). The DNA of the CDR3 is TGTGCCAGCAGTGAAGGTTGGGGGCAGGCAGCAACTAATGAAAAACTGTTTTTT. This gives the protein CASSEGWGQAATNEKLFF.